This T cell receptor (beta chain) came from a study of blood T cell repertoires in COVID-19. Study-wide background: Acute and convalescent COVID-19 specimens originated in the United States, Italy and Spain.

Germline CDR1 reads SGHTA; CDR2 reads FQGNSA. This CDR3 contains 18 residues. V lost 4 bases and J lost 4; bases outside the gene matches: 10. Using immunoSEQ multiplex PCR, the repertoire was profiled, and TCRdb retains in-frame clones only, with some absent. The sample holds approximately 150,000 clones; roughly nine tenths are singletons and the top ten take around 4%. Sequences were obtained from peripheral blood. The chain has TRBV7-2 and TRBJ2-5, with 15 bases aligning to TRBD2. The receptor comes from a woman in her 70s with acute or convalescent COVID-19. This CDR3 is CASSSPGLAGGRGETQYF. The CDR3 DNA reads TGTGCCAGCAGCTCACCGGGACTAGCGGGGGGCCGGGGAGAGACCCAGTACTTC.